These 9 T cell receptor beta chains were all obtained from the same sample, sequenced in a study of tumor-infiltrating lymphocytes in primary liver carcinoma. Constant-region priming of about 520 ng total RNA yielded TCR beta cDNA. Slightly modified ARM-PCR with three nested multiplex PCR rounds yielded TCR beta libraries. It was with TRBV1-TRBV30 forward primers and a C-beta reverse primer that the first two PCR rounds were run, at around 10 cycles each. Via MiXCR, TCRdb re-called the multiplex PCR reads, giving one row per CDR3 protein. The sample has approximately 340,000 distinct CDR3 sequences; around 60% are singletons. Germline DNA was also extracted, with blood RNA taken from unsorted whole blood. The material sequenced was peripheral blood. These receptors were obtained from a man aged 40-49 years with primary liver carcinoma and hepatitis B virus infection.

This clonotype occurred many times. The chain employs TRBV5-6 and TRBJ2-7; 13 nucleotides match TRBD2. Germline lookup yields CDR1 SGHDT and CDR2 YYEEEE. This CDR3 region has 17 residues. Trimming cost V 0 bases and J 0 bases; bases outside gene matches: 3. CDR3 amino acids: CASSLELAGGSSYEQYF. CDR3 nucleotides: TGTGCCAGCAGCTTGGAACTAGCGGGAGGGAGCTCCTACGAGCAGTACTTC.

About this clonotype: The junction shows a germline mismatch at one end, possibly a read error. The rearrangement uses TRBV28 and TRBJ2-1; 7 nucleotides match TRBD2. Germline values: CDR1 MDHEN, CDR2 SYDVKM. The CDR3 extends over 16 amino acids. The CDR3 DNA reads as TGTGTCAGCAGTCTCCTAGAGGGAGGGCCCCACAATGAGCAGTTCTTC. It is translated as CVSSLLEGGPHNEQFF.

In its sample, this clonotype was seen once. A single base separates this from a much larger clone, so it may be a read error. The chain has TRBV6-5 and TRBJ2-3; unclear D gene. Germline V lookup: CDR1 MNHEY, CDR2 SVGAGI. The CDR3 loop spans 13 amino acids. The CDR3 DNA reads as TGTGCCATCAGTCTCGACAGCACAGATACGCAGTATTTT. Protein: CAISLDSTDTQYF.

This clonotype was detected only once. This clone may be a read error of a much larger clone one base away. This chain uses TRBV29-1 with TRBJ2-7; D not resolved. Germline assignment: CDR1 SQVTM and CDR2 ANQGSEA. This CDR3 contains 12 residues. V was pared by 7 bases and J by 0 bases, with 10 bases between. The chain's CDR3 is CSAAGDSYEQYF. Written as DNA, the CDR3 is TGCAGCGCTGCTGGGGACTCCTACGAGCAGTACTTC.

The gene calls are TRBV11-2 and TRBJ2-1, with D unclear. This CDR3 comprises 12 residues. Trimming removed 9 bases from V and 6 bases from J, with 12 bases in between. Germline-derived CDR1 and CDR2 are SGHAT and FQNNGV. The CDR3 DNA reads TGTGCCAGTAGCAAACAATGCAATGAGCAGTTCTTC. Translated: CASSKQCNEQFF.

A note on this clonotype: A much larger clone lies one base from this, so it may be a read error. The rearrangement joins TRBV12-3 or TRBV12-4 to TRBJ2-4, with D maybe TRBD1 (5 bases). This CDR3 has 15 residues. CDR3 bases: TGTGCCAGCAGTGTACAGGTTGCGGCCAAAAACAATCAGTACTTC. Protein product: CASSVQVAAKNNQYF.

V and J are TRBV10-3 and TRBJ1-4, with 10 bases lining up with TRBD1. The CDR3 is 13 residues long. Germline CDR1 reads ENHRY; CDR2 reads SYGVKD. V was pared by 6 bases and J by 7 bases, with 2 bases of the junction left unmatched. CDR3 protein: CAIRGQGREKLFF. DNA of the CDR3: TGTGCCATCAGGGGACAGGGGCGTGAAAAACTGTTTTTT.

To note about this clonotype: A much larger clone lies one base from this, so it may be a read error. This chain uses TRBV6-1 with TRBJ2-7; D gene unclear. The germline V gene encodes CDR1 MNHNS and CDR2 SASEGT. V lost 3 bases to trimming and J lost 1 base, with 7 bases between them. This CDR3 region has 13 residues. The CDR3 DNA reads TGTGCCAGCAGTGATAATCCTTCCTACGAGCAGTACTTC. It translates to CASSDNPSYEQYF.

The rearrangement joins TRBV11-1 to TRBJ2-3, with TRBD1 matching over 7 bases. The J call may be incorrect, as the DNA end agrees better with TRBJ1-5. CDR3 size: 15 residues. Per germline, CDR1 SGHAT and CDR2 FQDESV (reference sequence). CDR3 nucleotides: TGTGCCAGCAGCCTAGGGACAGCTCCCACAGATGCGCAGCATTTT. Its translation is CASSLGTAPTDAQHF.